This T cell receptor beta chain was identified in a study of molecular identifiers for immune sequencing clone quantification. Overall study: RNA, taken in replicates from around 18,000 or 91,000 naive CD8 cells, was split five ways, with four sequenced. Study outcomes and limitations: Highly expanded clone sizes could end up underestimated if a barcode were shared by identical TCR molecules.

One entry per CDR3 protein results from TCRdb running MiXCR on the PCR reads. This sample has more than 550,000 distinct CDR3 sequences, with roughly 23% found just once. With RNA at 10%, 30% or 50%, naive CD8 libraries came from approximately 20,000 to 980,000 sorted cells. Sorting captured naive CD8 T cells as CD8+CD4-CCR7+CD45RA+. This clonotype was recorded only once. What it binds is unknown. Just one base apart from a much larger clone, this may be a read error. CDR1 and CDR2 from the germline V gene are SGHTA and FQGNSA. The CDR3 extends over 14 amino acids. The V gene end was trimmed by 5 bases and the J gene end by 7 bases; junction bases not matched to a gene: 7.

The receptor comes from a human donor in good health. Some libraries in this study had Jurkat cell RNA spiked in. The chain has TRBV7-2 and TRBJ1-5, with TRBD1 matching 8 bases. Specimen: naive CD8+ T cells from blood, with Jurkat cell RNA spiked in. Subset defined: FACS-sorted CD8+CD4-CCR7+CD45RA+ naive T cells. The CDR3, as DNA: TGTGCCAGCAGCGATACAGGGGGTCCACAGCCCCAGCATTTT. Its protein is CASSDTGGPQPQHF.